The 23 T cell receptor beta chains below all came from one sample that was sequenced in a study. TCRdb independently ran MiXCR on the 5' RACE reads; one entry per CDR3 protein. The sample has 55,000 to 70,000 distinct CDR3 sequences; around 26% are singletons. What was sequenced was tumor-infiltrating memory CD4+ T cells sorted from the breast tumor. Subset denoted: memory CD4+ T cells, CD4+CD45RO+CD25-. These receptor sequences come from a female donor with breast cancer.

This clonotype turned up a few times. The genes are TRBV20-1 and TRBJ1-2; 8 positions agree with TRBD1. The V segment lost 5 bases and the J segment 8 bases; nucleotides outside the gene matches: 13. In germline, CDR1 is DFQATT, CDR2 SNEGSKA (reference sequence). CDR3 size: 14 residues. DNA of the CDR3: TGCAGTGCTTTCGGAGCAGGGGGCGCGGAGGGCTACACCTTC. Its translation: CSAFGAGGAEGYTF.

The chain carries TRBV20-1 and TRBJ1-2; D not certain. Trimming shortened V by 0 bases and J by 3 bases, and 11 bases separated the two germline ends. From germline, CDR1 is DFQATT and CDR2 SNEGSKA (reference sequence). The CDR3 sequence is 14 residues long. CDR3 nucleotide sequence: TGCAGTGCTAGAGATTATCGGCAGCACTATGGCTACACCTTC. As protein: CSARDYRQHYGYTF.

CDR3 nucleotide sequence: TGTGCCAGCAGTCGTGACGGGACAGGCAACGAGCAGTACTTC. Translating it yields CASSRDGTGNEQYF. The rearrangement uses TRBV6-2 or TRBV6-3 and TRBJ2-7; 8 positions match TRBD1. CDR3 length equals 14 residues. The V gene's germline CDR1 is MNHEY and CDR2 SVGEGT. The J segment lost 5 bases and the V segment lost 5 bases, leaving 8 bases of the junction unmatched.

The chain is built from TRBV6-2 or TRBV6-3 and TRBJ1-5; a possible D gene is TRBD1 (5 bases). The CDR3 covers 14 residues. V gave up 7 bases and J gave up 4 bases, with 14 bases separating them. Germline assignment: CDR1 MNHEY and CDR2 SVGEGT. CDR3: CASTRGVSNQPQHF. The CDR3 nucleotides read TGTGCCAGCACCAGAGGGGTGTCGAATCAGCCCCAGCATTTT.

This clonotype was found a few times. The chain joins TRBV5-1 to TRBJ1-2; the match to TRBD1 covers 10 bases. Germline CDR1 SGHRS, CDR2 YFSETQ. The CDR3 consists of 15 residues. J was trimmed by 6 bases and V by 4 bases; bases with no gene match: 9. CDR3 coding DNA: TGCGCCAGCAGCCCCAAATTGGGACAGGGGCATGGCTACACCTTC. Its protein product is CASSPKLGQGHGYTF.

V gene TRBV7-9 combines with J gene TRBJ1-1, with D hard to call. The V end lost 5 bases, the J end lost 3 bases, and 13 bases lay between the germline ends. Germline V gives CDR1 SEHNR, CDR2 FQNEAQ (reference sequence). The CDR3 runs 14 residues. The CDR3 reads CASSLGGRDTEAFF. CDR3 in DNA: TGTGCCAGCAGCCTCGGTGGACGGGACACTGAAGCTTTCTTT. The complete variable domain, with remaining parts taken from reference TRBV7-9 and TRBJ1-1, reads DTGVSQNPRHKITKRGQNVTFRCDPISEHNRLYWYRQTLGQGPEFLTYFQNEAQLEKSRLLSDRFSAERPKGSFSTLEIQRTEQGDSAMYLCASSLGGRDTEAFFGQGTRLTVV.

This chain uses TRBV4-2 with TRBJ2-3; 9 bases are shared with TRBD2. This CDR3 is built from 15 residues. V shed 0 bases, J shed 6 bases, and the junction held 4 bases outside the gene matches. Germline CDR1 reads LGHNA; CDR2 reads YNFKEQ. The chain's CDR3 is CASSQETAGGDTQYF. The CDR3 region has the DNA TGTGCCAGCAGCCAAGAAACGGCGGGAGGGGATACGCAGTATTTT.

This clonotype has only one observation. The J gene is TRBJ2-2, the V gene TRBV28; TRBD2 aligns across 9 bases. V lost 7 bases, J lost 5 bases, and 5 bases stayed unmatched. Looked up from germline, CDR1 is MDHEN and CDR2 is SYDVKM. The length of the CDR3 is 14 residues. CDR3 bases: TGTGCCAGCATCACGGGACTAGCTACCGGGGAGCTGTTTTTT. It is translated as CASITGLATGELFF. The full variable domain, with the rest looked up from reference TRBV28 and TRBJ2-2, is DVKVTQSSRYLVKRTGEKVFLECVQDMDHENMFWYRQDPGLGLRLIYFSYDVKMKEKGDIPEGYSVSREKKERFSLILESASTNQTSMYLCASITGLATGELFFGEGSRLTVL.

The chain employs TRBV11-3 and TRBJ2-1, with TRBD2 matching over 9 bases. The V gene's germline CDR1 is SGHNT and CDR2 YENEEA. V gave up 0 bases and J gave up 8 bases; unmatched junction bases: 5. The CDR3 covers 15 residues. The CDR3 sequence is CASSLDSQRGDEQFF. The DNA of the CDR3 is TGTGCCAGCAGCTTAGATAGTCAGCGGGGGGATGAGCAGTTCTTC.

The rearrangement links TRBV6-2 or TRBV6-3 to TRBJ1-5; D call uncertain. This CDR3 spans 12 amino acids. Germline-derived CDR1 and CDR2 are MNHEY and SVGEGT. Trimming cost V 4 bases and J 7 bases, with 8 bases left between them. The CDR3 DNA reads as TGTGCCAGCAGTTCCGTAGACCAGCCCCAGCATTTT. It codes for CASSSVDQPQHF.

The chain joins TRBV5-1 to TRBJ2-7; TRBD2 aligns across 9 bases. The CDR3 is 15 residues long. Germline V gene lookup returns CDR1 SGHRS and CDR2 YFSETQ. Losses at the gene ends were 4 bases for V and 4 bases for J; bases not matched to a gene: 9. The CDR3 loop reads CASSPDSGSGYEQYF. The DNA of the CDR3 is TGCGCCAGCAGCCCGGATAGCGGGAGTGGTTACGAGCAGTACTTC.

This chain links TRBV6-6 with TRBJ1-1, with D tentatively TRBD1 (5 bases). CDR3 length: 14 amino acids. The V and J ends lost 5 bases and 4 bases respectively, with 14 bases between them. Germline V gives CDR1 MNHNY, CDR2 SVGAGI (reference sequence). As DNA, the CDR3 is TGTGCCAGCAGTAAGAATCAGGGTTCCACTGAAGCTTTCTTT. Translated, it gives CASSKNQGSTEAFF.

This clonotype turned up a few times. The chain employs TRBV6-5 and TRBJ1-5; D not resolved. Trimming shortened V by 4 bases and J by 4 bases, and 17 bases separated the two germline ends. The CDR3 has 16 amino acids. Germline-derived CDR1 and CDR2 are MNHEY and SVGAGI. Here the CDR3 reads CASSSRGVGLNQPQHF. CDR3 DNA: TGTGCCAGCAGTTCGCGGGGAGTGGGTTTAAATCAGCCCCAGCATTTT.

This clonotype was counted between two and nine times. The rearrangement links TRBV6-5 to TRBJ1-2; D unresolved. The CDR3 loop spans 14 amino acids. CDR1 MNHEY and CDR2 SVGAGI come from the germline V gene. The ends were cut back, 0 bases at V and 3 bases at J, with 8 bases in the middle. The CDR3 nucleotides are TGTGCCAGCAGTTACTCTTTCACGTACTATGGCTACACCTTC. Translated, it gives CASSYSFTYYGYTF.

V and J are TRBV9 and TRBJ1-1, with D possibly TRBD1 on 6 matching bases. V lost 0 bases and J lost 6, with 15 bases in between. This CDR3 spans 15 amino acids. In germline, CDR1 is SGDLS, CDR2 YYNGEE. CDR3 sequence reads: CASSVVLGAGAEAFF. The CDR3 coding sequence is TGTGCCAGCAGCGTAGTGTTGGGGGCTGGAGCTGAAGCTTTCTTT.

The CDR3 here is CASASAQAGFLPFF. The CDR3 DNA is TGTGCCAGCGCCTCTGCTCAGGCGGGGTTTTTGCCGTTCTTC. The chain carries TRBV28 and TRBJ2-1; D is perhaps TRBD2 (6 bases). Trimming took 8 bases from V and 15 from J, leaving 26 bases between them. CDR3 length: 14 residues. In germline, CDR1 is MDHEN, CDR2 SYDVKM.

The CDR3 loop is CSAEGSYNEQFF. Written as DNA, the CDR3 is TGCAGTGCCGAGGGTTCCTACAATGAGCAGTTCTTC. The chain recombines TRBV20-1 with TRBJ2-1, with D maybe TRBD2 (5 bases). Germline loops: CDR1 DFQATT, CDR2 SNEGSKA (reference sequence). V was clipped by 6 bases and J by 1 base, with 7 bases between them. This CDR3 comprises 12 residues.

This clonotype was observed a few times. DNA for the CDR3: TGTGCCAGCAGCTTAGGAGGACTAGCGGGCGGTGAGCAGTTCTTC. This sequence encodes CASSLGGLAGGEQFF. The chain links TRBV7-9 to TRBJ2-1; 11 bases fit TRBD2. Germline V gene lookup returns CDR1 SEHNR and CDR2 FQNEAQ (reference sequence). V shed 1 base, J shed 9 bases, and the junction held 5 bases outside the gene matches. CDR3 size: 15 residues.

This chain uses TRBV28 with TRBJ1-2; a possible D gene is TRBD1 (6 bases). This CDR3 contains 13 residues. V gave up 3 bases and J gave up 4 bases, with 9 bases separating them. The germline gives CDR1 MDHEN, CDR2 SYDVKM. The CDR3 spells CASSFGQIYGYTF. DNA of the CDR3: TGTGCCAGCAGTTTCGGACAGATCTATGGCTACACCTTC.

CDR3 in DNA: TGCAGTGCTCGACGACTAGCTAGTTCCGAGCAGTACTTC. It codes for CSARRLASSEQYF. The chain carries TRBV20-1 and TRBJ2-7, with TRBD2 matching over 7 bases. There are 13 residues in the CDR3. Germline-derived CDR1 and CDR2 are DFQATT and SNEGSKA (reference sequence). V was clipped by 5 bases and J by 6 bases; unmatched bases: 10.

Only a few counts were recorded for this clonotype. This chain connects TRBV11-2 to TRBJ2-7, with 7 bases identical to TRBD1. Germline V gene lookup returns CDR1 SGHAT and CDR2 FQNNGV. J gave up 13 bases and V 5 bases, and 11 bases lay outside the gene matches. This CDR3 comprises 12 residues. Here the CDR3 reads CASSRQGSSGYF. DNA of the CDR3: TGTGCCAGCAGCAGACAGGGCAGTTCGGGATACTTC.

This clonotype turned up a few times. The chain recombines TRBV5-1 with TRBJ2-5, with TRBD1 as a possible D gene (6 bases). Trimming took off 0 bases at V and 3 bases at J, with 12 bases between the two ends. The length of the CDR3 is 15 residues. Germline V gene data show CDR1 as SGHRS and CDR2 as YFSETQ. The CDR3 DNA reads TGCGCCAGCAGCTTGGGGGCGACAGGAAAAGAGACCCAGTACTTC. It encodes CASSLGATGKETQYF.

There are a few counts of this clonotype. The chain combines TRBV6-1 with TRBJ1-2; D gene uncertain. Germline loops: CDR1 MNHNS, CDR2 SASEGT. The CDR3 has 15 amino acids. The V gene lost 3 bases and the J gene lost 2 bases, with 13 bases spanning the gap. In DNA form, the CDR3 reads TGTGCCAGCAGTGAGGCAGCAGGAGCCAACTATGGCTACACCTTC. Translation: CASSEAAGANYGYTF.